This T cell receptor beta chain is from a study of T cells in Graves' hyperthyroidism and ophthalmopathy. The CDR3 runs 14 residues. The V segment lost 5 bases and the J segment 3 bases; nucleotides outside the gene matches: 4. TCR beta CDR3 sequences were amplified from RNA transcripts. When the TCR CDR3 underwent first-round RT-PCR, the HTBI primer set was used. TCRdb called the multiplex PCR reads again in MiXCR, with one record for every CDR3 protein. The sample holds fewer than 900,000 distinct CDR3 sequences, over 15% seen once. There are many counts of this clonotype. Sequencing was done on a sample of blood. This chain links TRBV12-3 or TRBV12-4 with TRBJ1-1, with 9 bases that match TRBD1. This TCR came from a man younger than 35 with Graves' hyperthyroidism. CDR3 coding DNA: TGTGCCAGCAGTCTATGGACAGGGGACACTGAAGCTTTCTTT. This translates into CASSLWTGDTEAFF.